This T cell receptor beta chain was sequenced in a study of T cell changes during pregnancy in multiple sclerosis. The protocol was immunoSEQ multiplex PCR, while the TCRdb copy is restricted to in-frame clones and leaves out a portion. The sample has roughly 110,000 clones, around 93% seen once. CDR1 MNHEY and CDR2 SVGAGI come from the germline V gene. After removal of 0 bases from V and 3 bases from J, the junction contained 2 bases not matched to a gene. CDR3 length: 14 amino acids. The J gene is TRBJ2-7, the V gene TRBV6-5, with 7 bases matching TRBD2. This material consisted of peripheral blood, taken in the third trimester of pregnancy. This clonotype was sampled from a female donor in good health, enrolled as a control in a pregnancy study. The CDR3 DNA follows: TGTGCCAGCAGTTACTCGTCGGGGGGCTACGAGCAGTACTTC. Translation gives CASSYSSGGYEQYF.